This T cell receptor (beta chain) emerged from a study of blood T cells in healthy people across ages. The sample holds many counts of this clonotype. Its cognate antigen is unknown. Using a J-beta primer mix together with a sample-barcoded 5' primer, a second PCR was run for about 7 to 12 cycles. Each sample provided no less than 3 million CDR3-containing paired-end reads. TCRdb reprocessed the 5' RACE reads with MiXCR, giving one entry per CDR3 protein. Of about 720,000 distinct CDR3 sequences listed, around a fifth are singletons. Study findings and constraints: Estimated diversity that came from one million T cells was considered an underestimate. PBMCs that were unsorted prevented a conclusive naive versus antigen-experienced comparison.

Trimming left V 10 bases short and J 2 bases short, with 18 bases between. The CDR3 contains 14 residues. Germline lookup yields CDR1 MDHEN and CDR2 SYDVKM. Specimen: blood. The chain carries TRBV28 and TRBJ2-7; unclear D gene. The sequence was obtained from a man aged 65 to 79 in good health. This CDR3 reads CATLPPGRTYEQYF. The CDR3 nucleotides are TGTGCCACATTACCCCCCGGACGGACCTACGAGCAGTACTTC. Full variable domain (outside the CDR3, taken from reference TRBV28 and TRBJ2-7): DVKVTQSSRYLVKRTGEKVFLECVQDMDHENMFWYRQDPGLGLRLIYFSYDVKMKEKGDIPEGYSVSREKKERFSLILESASTNQTSMYLCATLPPGRTYEQYFGPGTRLTVT.